This T cell receptor (beta chain) was retrieved from a study of blood T cell repertoires in COVID-19. Between the trimmed V and J ends, which lost 5 bases and 0 bases, there was a span of 10 bases. CDR3 length: 14 amino acids. Germline V CDR1 and CDR2: SEHNR, FQNEAQ (reference sequence). In the original processing: Reference gene primer amplification yielded estimated nucleated cell counts. The repertoire was sequenced with immunoSEQ multiplex PCR; TCRdb's copy has only in-frame clones and lacks some. V, J and clone size reflect that table, while D and trimming were determined from the DNA. This table has 200,000 to 250,000 clones, 81% appearing once.

The clonotype was recovered from a woman at least 80 years old with COVID-19, enrolled during active disease. The rearrangement joins TRBV7-9 to TRBJ1-2; TRBD1 is a possible D gene (5 bases). The sample was peripheral blood. CDR3 coding DNA: TGTGCCAGCAGCGTCGACAGTTCTAACTATGGCTACACCTTC. The encoded protein is CASSVDSSNYGYTF.